The 8 T cell receptor beta chains given below trace back to one sample, sequenced in a study of ipilimumab plus nivolumab after autologous stem cell transplantation. Profiled with immunoSEQ multiplex PCR; TCRdb holds only in-frame clones, not every one. This sample carries roughly 1,700 clones, around nine tenths of them seen once, and the ten largest clones take around 21%. Material: PBMCs, obtained in a trial of ipilimumab plus nivolumab as post-transplant consolidation. The receptor source for this set is a male donor with multiple myeloma.

The rearrangement uses TRBV5-6 and TRBJ1-1; D not certain. Trimming removed 1 base at V and 3 bases at J, with 13 bases between. The length of the CDR3 is 15 residues. Looked up from germline, CDR1 is SGHDT and CDR2 is YYEEEE. Here the CDR3 reads CASSLLWGSDTEAFF. The CDR3 DNA reads TGTGCCAGCAGCTTGCTGTGGGGTTCGGACACTGAAGCTTTCTTT.

This clone is classed as large. The chain employs TRBV9 and TRBJ1-3; tentative D call: TRBD1 (6 bases). CDR3 length: 15 amino acids. Trimming removed 4 bases at V and 7 bases at J, with 18 bases between. Germline V gene data show CDR1 as SGDLS and CDR2 as YYNGEE. CDR3 nucleotides: TGTGCCAGCAGCCAAGGGGGGGCAAGCTCGAACACCATATATTTT. Protein: CASSQGGASSNTIYF. The full variable domain, with the rest looked up from reference TRBV9 and TRBJ1-3, is DSGVTQTPKHLITATGQRVTLRCSPRSGDLSVYWYQQSLDQGLQFLIQYYNGEERAKGNILERFSAQQFPDLHSELNLSSLELGDSALYFCASSQGGASSNTIYFGEGSWLTVV.

This chain connects TRBV10-1 to TRBJ2-7; D perhaps matches TRBD1 (6 bases). With 3 bases removed from V and 1 base from J, the gap between germline ends came to 7 bases. The germline gives CDR1 WNHNN, CDR2 SYGVQD (reference sequence). The CDR3 is 13 residues long. The CDR3 nucleotides are TGCGCCAGCAGTGAAGGACAGTCCTACGAGCAGTACTTC. Its protein is CASSEGQSYEQYF.

V is TRBV7-2 and J is TRBJ1-2, with D uncertain. With 7 bases removed from V and 7 bases from J, the gap between germline ends came to 19 bases. Germline-derived CDR1 and CDR2 are SGHTA and FQGNSA. The CDR3 has 14 amino acids. In nucleotides, the CDR3 is TGTGCCAGCAAACTCCTAGACATACCGGGTGGCTACACCTTC. It is translated as CASKLLDIPGGYTF.

J is TRBJ2-7 and V is TRBV5-1, with no clear D. Germline-derived CDR1 and CDR2 are SGHRS and YFSETQ. The CDR3 runs to 13 residues. Trimming took 2 bases from V and 1 from J, leaving 7 bases between them. The CDR3 DNA sequence: TGCGCCAGCAGCTTTACCAGGTCCTACGAGCAGTACTTC. Translated, it gives CASSFTRSYEQYF.

Concerning this clone itself: One base away lies a much larger clone, so this may be a sequencing read error. Different DNA sequences within this sample yield the same CDR3. The chain carries TRBV10-3 and TRBJ2-7; 9 nucleotides line up with TRBD1. Germline CDR1 reads ENHRY; CDR2 reads SYGVKD. CDR3 length: 12 amino acids. CDR3 DNA sequence: TGCGCCATCACCCCGGACAGGGGCGAGCAGTACTTC. Translated: CAITPDRGEQYF.

This clone was detected a few times. V is TRBV7-8 and J is TRBJ2-1; 11 bases are a match to TRBD2. Germline V gene sequence: CDR1 SGHVS, CDR2 FQNEAQ. The J segment lost 10 bases and the V segment lost 4 bases, leaving 9 bases of the junction unmatched. CDR3 length: 15 amino acids. CDR3 coding DNA: TGTGCCAGCAGCTCGGGACTAGCGGATGCAGGCGAGCAGTTCTTC. Protein: CASSSGLADAGEQFF. Drawing the rest from reference TRBV7-8 and TRBJ2-1, the complete variable domain is GAGVSQSPRYKVAKRGQDVALRCDPISGHVSLFWYQQALGQGPEFLTYFQNEAQLDKSGLPSDRFFAERPEGSVSTLKIQRTQQEDSAVYLCASSSGLADAGEQFFGPGTRLTVL.

Only one count was recorded for this clone. The V and J genes are TRBV9 and TRBJ1-2; D gene uncertain. V was pared by 2 bases and J by 1 base, with 12 bases between. The CDR3 is 15 amino acids. Germline lookup yields CDR1 SGDLS and CDR2 YYNGEE. CDR3 region: CASSVAAGVNYGYTF. The CDR3 DNA follows: TGTGCCAGCAGCGTGGCCGCGGGTGTTAACTATGGCTACACCTTC.